This TCR beta chain was documented in a study of blood T cell repertoires in COVID-19. Study overall: The analysed material was cDNA or gDNA that came from T cells, B-cell-depleted T cells, or PBMCs.

The germline gives CDR1 LGHNA, CDR2 YSLEER. The ends lost 2 bases at V and 5 bases at J; junction bases unmatched: 6. This CDR3 comprises 16 residues. Those enrolled, adults aged roughly 18 to 89 years, came from fewer than 25 US areas. Participant-given clinical history determined each cohort assignment. Generated by immunoSEQ multiplex PCR, the TCRdb table keeps only in-frame clones and is missing some. Altogether about 270,000 clones are present, less than 90% being singletons, with the ten largest covering 3%. Input material: PBMCs or T cells enriched from blood (not recorded which). The chain joins TRBV4-3 to TRBJ2-2, with TRBD1 matching over 9 bases. The sequence derives from a woman aged 45-59 years who had recovered from COVID-19. The CDR3: CASSQRRDRVTGELFF. CDR3 DNA sequence: TGCGCCAGCAGCCAACGCCGGGACAGGGTAACCGGGGAGCTGTTTTTT.